Listed below are T cell receptor beta chains from one sample, sequenced in a study of shared clonotypes between healthy human individuals. The assay was immunoSEQ multiplex PCR, and TCRdb's table has in-frame clones only and misses some. The sample lists approximately 2.5 million clones; roughly 93% were seen once. The source material was naive CD4+ T cells from PBMCs. These receptors were obtained from a man aged 18 to 30 in good health. Some clones in this sample may be carry-over from other donors' samples. CDR3s include the opening cysteine and the closing phenylalanine or tryptophan. D genes are given only for firm matches. Where a row states a size, it is once, few, many or the class of an expanded clone; other rows omit it.

V gene: TRBV9
clone size: NA
J gene: TRBJ1-2
CDR3 length: 12
D gene: NA
CDR3 DNA: TGTGCCAGCAGCGGCAGGGTCTATGGCTACACCTTC
CDR3 protein: CASSGRVYGYTF

V gene: TRBV27
clone size: once
J gene: TRBJ2-7
CDR3 length: 20
D gene: TRBD2
CDR3 DNA: TGTGCCAGCAGTGCCAGGGGGGGTAGACTAGCGGGAGAGTGGGGCTACGAGCAGTACTTC
CDR3 protein: CASSARGGRLAGEWGYEQYF

V gene: TRBV7-9
clone size: NA
J gene: TRBJ2-5
CDR3 length: 14
D gene: NA
CDR3 DNA: TGTGCCAGCAAAAGGGTGGGGATCCAAGAGACCCAGTACTTC
CDR3 protein: CASKRVGIQETQYF

V gene: TRBV15
clone size: NA
J gene: TRBJ2-1
CDR3 length: 13
D gene: NA
CDR3 DNA: TGTGCCACCAGCAGGAGGGGCAGCAATGAGCAGTTCTTC
CDR3 protein: CATSRRGSNEQFF

V gene: TRBV19
clone size: NA
J gene: TRBJ2-3
CDR3 length: 16
D gene: TRBD1
CDR3 DNA: TGTGCCAGTAGTATTTTCGGCAGGGGGCTTTCAGATACGCAGTATTTT
CDR3 protein: CASSIFGRGLSDTQYF

V gene: TRBV7-9
clone size: NA
J gene: TRBJ2-2
CDR3 length: 17
D gene: TRBD2
CDR3 DNA: TGTGCCAGCAGCCCGGGGTCGACTAGCGGGAACACCGGGGAGCTGTTTTTT
CDR3 protein: CASSPGSTSGNTGELFF

V gene: TRBV25-1
clone size: NA
J gene: TRBJ2-5
CDR3 length: 11
D gene: NA
CDR3 DNA: TGTGCCAGCAGTGTAGGAGAGACCCAGTACTTC
CDR3 protein: CASSVGETQYF

V gene: TRBV5-1
clone size: NA
J gene: TRBJ1-2
CDR3 length: 14
D gene: TRBD1
CDR3 DNA: TGCGCCAGCAGCCCGGGACAGGGAGGCTATGGCTACACCTTC
CDR3 protein: CASSPGQGGYGYTF

V gene: TRBV27
clone size: NA
J gene: TRBJ2-7
CDR3 length: 15
D gene: NA
CDR3 DNA: TGTGCCAGCAGTTTTTCGGGCGGGGCGGGATACGAGCAGTACTTC
CDR3 protein: CASSFSGGAGYEQYF

V gene: TRBV4-1
clone size: NA
J gene: TRBJ1-1
CDR3 length: 15
D gene: TRBD1
CDR3 DNA: TGCGCCAGCAGAAGGGACAGGGGTTGGGGCACTGAAGCTTTCTTT
CDR3 protein: CASRRDRGWGTEAFF

V gene: TRBV6-1
clone size: NA
J gene: TRBJ1-2
CDR3 length: 14
D gene: NA
CDR3 DNA: TGTGCCAGCAGTGCGATGCAAGCTAACTATGGCTACACCTTC
CDR3 protein: CASSAMQANYGYTF

V gene: TRBV11-2
clone size: NA
J gene: TRBJ2-7
CDR3 length: 15
D gene: NA
CDR3 DNA: TGTGCCAGCAGCTTACGGGACACCCAACTTGGCGAGCAGTACTTC
CDR3 protein: CASSLRDTQLGEQYF

V gene: TRBV29-1
clone size: NA
J gene: TRBJ2-3
CDR3 length: 14
D gene: NA
CDR3 DNA: TGCAGCGTTGTTAGAGGACTTGGCACAGATACGCAGTATTTT
CDR3 protein: CSVVRGLGTDTQYF

V gene: TRBV19
clone size: NA
J gene: TRBJ1-5
CDR3 length: 14
D gene: TRBD1
CDR3 DNA: TGTGCCAGTAGAGGGACAGGGAATGGTCAGCCCCAGCATTTT
CDR3 protein: CASRGTGNGQPQHF

V gene: TRBV7-2
clone size: NA
J gene: TRBJ2-3
CDR3 length: 14
D gene: NA
CDR3 DNA: TGTGCCAGCAGCTCAGGACAGTTCACAGATACGCAGTATTTT
CDR3 protein: CASSSGQFTDTQYF

V gene: TRBV2
clone size: NA
J gene: TRBJ1-2
CDR3 length: 15
D gene: NA
CDR3 DNA: TGTGCCAGCAGCGATAGGGGAGGGGGGCATAATGGCTACACCTTC
CDR3 protein: CASSDRGGGHNGYTF

V gene: TRBV29-1
clone size: NA
J gene: TRBJ1-3
CDR3 length: 14
D gene: NA
CDR3 DNA: TGCAGCACCACCGGGGGGAGCTCTGGAAACACCATATATTTT
CDR3 protein: CSTTGGSSGNTIYF

V gene: TRBV5-1
clone size: once
J gene: TRBJ2-1
CDR3 length: 16
D gene: NA
CDR3 DNA: TGCGCCAGCAGCTCCATTCCTAGCGCCAGATACAATGAGCAGTTCTTC
CDR3 protein: CASSSIPSARYNEQFF

V gene: TRBV10-1
clone size: NA
J gene: TRBJ2-7
CDR3 length: 15
D gene: TRBD2
CDR3 DNA: TGCGCCAGCAGCGAGGGACTAGCGAATAACTACGAGCAGTACTTC
CDR3 protein: CASSEGLANNYEQYF

V gene: TRBV7-9
clone size: NA
J gene: TRBJ1-6
CDR3 length: 13
D gene: NA
CDR3 DNA: TGTGCCAGCAGCTTACCCCCGGGATCACCCCTCCACTTT
CDR3 protein: CASSLPPGSPLHF